The 14 T cell receptor beta chains presented below share a single source sample, sequenced in a study of shared clonotypes between healthy human individuals (TCRdb year 2020). The library was made by the immunoSEQ multiplex PCR assay. TCRdb provides this immuneACCESS table in a form limited to in-frame rearrangements. Some clones are lacking; in checked studies, under half of them reflect an unresolved V gene, and why the rest are absent is not known. The sample table holds approximately 2.5 million clones, of which approximately 90% were seen once. The ten largest clones take up over 0.12% of the sample. Sequenced: naive CD4+ T cells sorted from blood. Read against the paper, the sample's cell subset or site label means: CD45RA+ positively selected. The receptors here all came from a young man in good health.

This clone came up a few times. In the same sample, other DNA sequences code for this CDR3. The chain employs TRBV9 and TRBJ2-5; 10 bases align to TRBD2. The CDR3 loop spans 14 amino acids. Germline V gene data show CDR1 as SGDLS and CDR2 as YYNGEE. V lost 3 bases, J lost 3 bases, and 2 bases stayed unmatched. This chain's CDR3 is CASSAGLAEETQYF. CDR3 bases: TGTGCCAGCAGCGCCGGACTAGCGGAAGAGACCCAGTACTTC.

This chain joins TRBV5-6 and TRBJ1-6; D gene unclear. Trimming removed 6 bases from V and 7 bases from J, with 17 bases in between. The V gene's germline CDR1 is SGHDT and CDR2 YYEEEE. This CDR3 comprises 15 residues. The CDR3 sequence is CASTKAIGLNSPLHF. CDR3 sequence (DNA): TGTGCCAGCACCAAAGCCATAGGTCTCAATTCACCCCTCCACTTT.

The chain uses TRBV6-1 and TRBJ2-7; perhaps TRBD1 as D (6 bases). The germline CDR1 and CDR2 sequences are MNHNS and SASEGT. The length of the CDR3 is 16 residues. V lost 1 base and J 1 base, leaving 14 bases between the germline ends. The CDR3 here is CASSEDRDVPSYEQYF. Written as DNA, the CDR3 is TGTGCCAGCAGTGAAGACAGGGACGTCCCTTCCTACGAGCAGTACTTC.

V gene TRBV9 combines with J gene TRBJ1-2; 7 nucleotides match TRBD1. Germline V CDR1 and CDR2: SGDLS, YYNGEE. The CDR3 contains 11 residues. The junction had 4 bases not matched to a gene; V was cut back by 7 bases and J by 7 bases. CDR3 DNA sequence: TGTGCCAGCGGAGACAGGGTTGGCTACACCTTC. It is translated as CASGDRVGYTF. Looking up the rest from reference TRBV9 and TRBJ1-2 gives the full variable domain: DSGVTQTPKHLITATGQRVTLRCSPRSGDLSVYWYQQSLDQGLQFLIQYYNGEERAKGNILERFSAQQFPDLHSELNLSSLELGDSALYFCASGDRVGYTFGSGTRLTVV.

J is TRBJ2-2 and V is TRBV5-1, with 9 positions matching TRBD2. The germline V gene has CDR1 SGHRS and CDR2 YFSETQ. The CDR3 runs to 15 residues. Trimming at V came to 4 bases and at J to 5 bases, leaving 6 bases not matched to a gene. The CDR3 sequence is CASSVGLAGTGELFF. The CDR3 DNA sequence: TGCGCCAGCAGCGTGGGACTAGCAGGTACCGGGGAGCTGTTTTTT.

The CDR3, as DNA: TGTGCCATCAGTGAACCGGGGGTTGGGGAGACCCAGTACTTC. It is translated as CAISEPGVGETQYF. J is TRBJ2-5 and V is TRBV10-3; possibly TRBD2 for D (6 bases). The CDR3 runs 14 residues. The germline V and J ends were trimmed by 3 bases and 5 bases, with 13 bases remaining between them. Looked up from germline, CDR1 is ENHRY and CDR2 is SYGVKD.

V and J are TRBV7-6 and TRBJ2-1; 7 bases are shared with TRBD2. Germline V gene lookup returns CDR1 SGHVS and CDR2 FNYEAQ. V lost 0 bases to trimming and J lost 9 bases; unmatched junction nucleotides: 11. The CDR3 is 16 residues long. CDR3 residues: CASSLADGGIFGEQFF. CDR3 nucleotides: TGTGCCAGCAGCTTAGCGGACGGGGGGATTTTCGGTGAGCAGTTCTTC.

This chain connects TRBV5-8 to TRBJ1-2; 9 bases fit TRBD1. V shed 6 bases, J shed 2 bases, and the junction held 11 bases outside the gene matches. CDR1 is SGHTS and CDR2 is YDEGEE in the germline V gene. The CDR3 is made up of 16 amino acids. CDR3 nucleotide sequence: TGTGCCAGCACCCTGTGGGGACAGGGAGGAAACTATGGCTACACCTTC. The encoded protein is CASTLWGQGGNYGYTF.

The chain joins TRBV28 to TRBJ2-1; 10 bases map to TRBD2. The CDR3 spans 13 residues. V dropped 7 bases and J dropped 7; count of bases not matched to a gene: 4. Germline CDR1 is MDHEN and CDR2 is SYDVKM. The chain's CDR3 is CASIGTSVNEQFF. The CDR3 DNA is TGTGCCAGCATTGGGACTAGCGTGAATGAGCAGTTCTTC. The full variable domain, completed using reference TRBV28 and TRBJ2-1, is DVKVTQSSRYLVKRTGEKVFLECVQDMDHENMFWYRQDPGLGLRLIYFSYDVKMKEKGDIPEGYSVSREKKERFSLILESASTNQTSMYLCASIGTSVNEQFFGPGTRLTVL.

This sequence joins TRBV21-1 and TRBJ2-3; the DNA was not used to check the table's D call, TRBD2. TRBV21-1 is recorded as a pseudogene. The CDR3 consists of 18 residues. The CDR3 loop is CASSPGLAGGTSTDTQYF. The CDR3 DNA follows: TGTGCCAGCAGCCCGGGACTAGCGGGAGGGACTAGCACAGATACGCAGTATTTT.

This clone occurred once. The CDR3 spells CASSRTGSPLHF. The CDR3 coding sequence is TGTGCCAGCAGCCGGACCGGTTCACCCCTCCACTTT. The chain couples TRBV5-6 to TRBJ1-6; D gene unclear. V was pared by 4 bases and J by 9 bases, with 8 bases between. The CDR3 is 12 residues long. Germline CDR1 and CDR2: SGHDT and YYEEEE.

In regard to this clone: Sequence at one end of the junction differs from germline and may be a read error. This chain connects TRBV11-2 to TRBJ1-4; no clear D gene. The CDR3 has 14 amino acids. CDR1 is SGHAT and CDR2 is FQNNGV in the germline V gene. CDR3 in DNA: TGTGTCAGCAGCTGGACCGGGACTAATGAAAAACTGTTTTTT. Translating it yields CVSSWTGTNEKLFF.

A remark on this clone: The same CDR3 can be traced to other DNA sequences in this sample. The chain employs TRBV6-5 and TRBJ2-1, with TRBD1 matching 8 bases. After removal of 4 bases from V and 2 bases from J, the junction contained 4 bases not matched to a gene. CDR3 length equals 15 residues. The germline gives CDR1 MNHEY, CDR2 SVGAGI. For the CDR3, the DNA is TGTGCCAGCAGTTCAACAGGGGGACCCTACAATGAGCAGTTCTTC. Its translation is CASSSTGGPYNEQFF.

This clone was seen once. The rearrangement links TRBV29-1 to TRBJ1-1, with D unresolved. Trimming took off 7 bases at V and 3 bases at J, with 6 bases between the two ends. This CDR3 is 10 amino acids long. CDR1 is SQVTM and CDR2 is ANQGSEA in the germline V gene. The DNA for the CDR3 is TGCAGCGGGTGGGACACTGAAGCTTTCTTT. It is translated as CSGWDTEAFF.